A selection of T cell receptor beta chains follows, all from one sample in a study of cytomegalovirus exposure and HLA in healthy donors. Generated by immunoSEQ multiplex PCR, the TCRdb table keeps only in-frame clones and is missing some. Seen in this sample are 100,000 to 150,000 clones; the ten most common clones hold over 2%. Sample: PBMCs. The receptors were gathered from a man in his forties in good health and CMV-seronegative. Both conserved end residues are trimmed from each CDR3.

j_gene,v_gene,CDR3aa
TRBJ2-5,TRBV20-1,SAAVKETQY
TRBJ2-1,TRBV9,ASSVNSYHINEQF
TRBJ2-7,TRBV28,ASRLAGLGYEQY
TRBJ2-7,TRBV27,ASGDRANEQY
TRBJ2-7,TRBV6-1,ANSPGQAAYEQY
TRBJ1-2,TRBV7-8,ASSLDSRGRYGYT
TRBJ2-5,TRBV6-1,ASRSSGREWETQY
TRBJ2-3,TRBV21-1,ASSKGFIIGSRGDRRRGTDTQY
TRBJ2-7,TRBV7-8,ASLGGYTYEQY
TRBJ2-5,TRBV7-6,ASSPQGGWSETQY
TRBJ2-3,TRBV11-3,ASSPTGGSDTQY
TRBJ2-2,TRBV6-1,ASSEELAGPTGELF
TRBJ2-3,TRBV30,AWSSSGTDTQY
TRBJ1-5,TRBV6-1,ASRGRLNQPQH
TRBJ1-5,TRBV30,AWSPTGFSNQPQH
TRBJ2-5,TRBV29-1,SVGGLAQETQY
TRBJ2-7,TRBV18,ASSPTQGYEQY
TRBJ2-3,TRBV6-1,ASSEIKSVTGSDTQY
.,TRBV5-1,ASSLGGLAGVPAGYEQY
TRBJ2-7,TRBV10-3,AISESSQGYEQY
TRBJ2-3,TRBV29-1,SVERGQTLQTDTQY
TRBJ2-5,TRBV9,ASSETGVQETQY
TRBJ2-2,TRBV6-1,ASSDFYPGQANTGELF
TRBJ1-6,TRBV5-1,ASRPDAEDNSPLH
TRBJ2-5,TRBV12-1,ASSPIRRQWTQY
TRBJ2-3,TRBV2,ASSTSRGGSSTDTQY
TRBJ1-2,TRBV19,ASSQRQGVNYGYT
TRBJ2-3,TRBV28,ASSSWTSWGDASGNTDTQY
TRBJ2-3,TRBV5-4,ASSSQWSTDTQY
TRBJ1-2,TRBV5-4,ASSLGHRVSQT
TRBJ2-1,TRBV12-5,ASGLGEGRVEQF
TRBJ2-3,TRBV6-5,ASSPGTSTDTQY
TRBJ2-1,TRBV6-1,ASSEDRSSYNEQF
TRBJ2-2,TRBV27,ASSLGGNGELF
TRBJ2-1,TRBV15,ATSSAGTSSYNEQF
TRBJ2-1,TRBV11-2,ASSATSGSGNEQF
TRBJ1-2,TRBV19,ASFSPGTLPRYT
TRBJ1-5,TRBV7-8,ASSFFRSRGQGNYSNQPQH
.,TRBV5-1,ASSTGQSISSYEQY
TRBJ2-3,TRBV7-9,ASSKRPLAASTDTQY
TRBJ1-2,TRBV6-6,ASNLLQGGYGYT
TRBJ2-1,TRBV7-6,ASSGYRKVNEQF
TRBJ2-5,TRBV5-6,ASSLTSGRPVGEQY
TRBJ2-5,TRBV7-9,ASSAGTVGETQY
TRBJ2-3,TRBV5-4,ASSPNGREGTDTQY
TRBJ1-5,TRBV6-1,ASSEAGGAIGQPQH
TRBJ2-2,TRBV6-5,ASSTFLTGELF
TRBJ1-4,TRBV28,ASSFSYGGGQENEKLF
TRBJ1-1,TRBV7-9,ASSNRGRGAEAF
TRBJ2-7,TRBV6-4,ASSDSPSGRRQY
TRBJ2-1,TRBV5-6,ASSFGTGRAYNEQF
TRBJ2-7,TRBV7-2,ASSPQWNSHEQY
TRBJ2-2,TRBV11-2,ASSKAGRGELF
TRBJ2-2,TRBV19,ASRPGLANTGELF
TRBJ1-4,TRBV6-5,ASSRTVGREEKLF